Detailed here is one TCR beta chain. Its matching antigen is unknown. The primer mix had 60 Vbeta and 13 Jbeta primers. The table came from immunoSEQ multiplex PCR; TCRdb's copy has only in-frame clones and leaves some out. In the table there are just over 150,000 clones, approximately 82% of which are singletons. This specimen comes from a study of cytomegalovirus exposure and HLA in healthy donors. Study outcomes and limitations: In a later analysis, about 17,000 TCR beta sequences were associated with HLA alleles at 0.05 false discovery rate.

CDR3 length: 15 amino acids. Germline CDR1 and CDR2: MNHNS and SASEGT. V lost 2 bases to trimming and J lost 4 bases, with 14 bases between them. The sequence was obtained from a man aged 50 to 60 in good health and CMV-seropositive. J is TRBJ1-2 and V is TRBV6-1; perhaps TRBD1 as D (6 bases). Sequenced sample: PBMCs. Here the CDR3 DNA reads TGTGCCAGCAGTGAATTTTCCCAGGGGCCCTATGGCTACACCTTC. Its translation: CASSEFSQGPYGYTF.